This entry is about one T cell receptor (beta chain). What it binds is not known. This CDR3 comprises 16 residues. J lost 1 base, V lost 3 bases, and 5 bases had no gene match. From germline, CDR1 is SGHTA and CDR2 FQGTGA. This entry belongs to a study of breast tumors, draining lymph nodes, adjacent tissues. Study results and caveats: That most tumor T cells come from lymph nodes remained unproven. Tumor repertoires ranked between lymph nodes and nontumor tissue in diversity, with V and J gene preferences. Luminal-like breast cancer showed significantly higher tumor–nontumor repertoire similarity than basal-like.

TCRdb passed the multiplex PCR reads through MiXCR, listing each CDR3 protein once. This table has about 220,000 distinct CDR3 sequences, under 40% appearing once. The lymph nodes were axillary draining lymph nodes from breast cancer patients. The clonotype was recovered from a female donor with breast cancer. Some clones in this sample may be carry-over from other donors' samples. The chain has TRBV7-3 and TRBJ1-3; TRBD1 matches 8 bases. The specimen sequenced was axillary lymph node tissue. The CDR3 here is CASSLDGQGSGNTIYF. The CDR3 DNA is TGTGCCAGCAGCTTGGACGGACAGGGATCTGGAAACACCATATATTTT.